The next 11 T cell receptor beta chains were all read from a single sample in a study of T cell responses to AZD1222 COVID-19 vaccine (dated by TCRdb to 2020 to 2023). This sample's time point label indicates: baseline before first vaccination. Libraries were prepared through the immunoSEQ multiplex PCR assay. This immuneACCESS table, as held by TCRdb, lists in-frame sequences with V and J called but not all clones. Of the missing ones, under half trace to an unresolved V gene in checked studies; the others have no known cause. The sample records about 130,000 clones, roughly 90% of which are singletons. The ten largest clones capture 1.3% to 1.5% of the sample. Here the sequenced sample was peripheral blood, taken on day 0 of AZD1222 vaccination. All receptors come from an adult in good health.

DNA for the CDR3: TGTGCCAGCAGCTCCCCGACAGGGGGCGCGGGCGAGCAGTACTTC. It is translated as CASSSPTGGAGEQYF. The chain combines TRBV7-8 with TRBJ2-7; the match to TRBD1 covers 10 bases. Germline V gene sequence: CDR1 SGHVS, CDR2 FQNEAQ. The CDR3 has 15 amino acids. Unmatched junction bases numbered 9, after V lost 4 bases and J lost 6 bases.

CDR3 in DNA: TGTGCCAGTAGATTGGACAGGTGGAACACTGAAGCTTTCTTT. Its translation: CASRLDRWNTEAFF. The rearrangement uses TRBV19 and TRBJ1-1; 7 bases map to TRBD1. Trimming cost V 6 bases and J 1 base; bases outside gene matches: 5. Germline V gene sequence: CDR1 LNHDA, CDR2 SQIVND (reference sequence). The CDR3 extends over 14 amino acids.

The sample holds a few counts of this clone. This chain links TRBV6-5 with TRBJ1-1; D is ambiguous. Germline CDR1 MNHEY, CDR2 SVGAGI. The CDR3 consists of 12 residues. The ends were cut back, 2 bases at V and 1 base at J, with 2 bases in the middle. CDR3 nucleotide sequence: TGTGCCAGCAGTTACAGGAACACTGAAGCTTTCTTT. This sequence encodes CASSYRNTEAFF.

The chain joins TRBV7-9 to TRBJ2-1, with a tentative D call TRBD2 (5 bases). Between the trimmed V and J ends, which lost 2 bases and 6 bases, there was a span of 8 bases. CDR1 and CDR2 (germline): SEHNR, FQNEAQ (reference sequence). The CDR3 loop spans 13 amino acids. The CDR3 here is CASSLYGVNEQFF. The CDR3 DNA is TGTGCCAGCAGCTTATACGGGGTCAATGAGCAGTTCTTC. Together with reference TRBV7-9 and TRBJ2-1, the CDR3 gives the full variable domain: DTGVSQNPRHKITKRGQNVTFRCDPISEHNRLYWYRQTLGQGPEFLTYFQNEAQLEKSRLLSDRFSAERPKGSFSTLEIQRTEQGDSAMYLCASSLYGVNEQFFGPGTRLTVL.

The chain links TRBV19 to TRBJ2-3, with D unclear. This CDR3 has 13 amino acids. V was cut by 4 bases and J by 6 bases, with 11 bases left in between. CDR1 and CDR2 (germline): LNHDA, SQIVND (reference sequence). CDR3 coding DNA: TGTGCCAGTAGTAGTCAGGTCGGGGATACGCAGTATTTT. It is translated as CASSSQVGDTQYF.

In DNA form, the CDR3 reads TGTGCCAGCAGTTTGTACCCTAACTATGGCTACACCTTC. As protein: CASSLYPNYGYTF. The chain is built from TRBV28 and TRBJ1-2; D is unclear. Between the trimmed V and J ends, which lost 3 bases and 0 bases, there was a span of 5 bases. CDR3 length equals 13 residues. From germline, CDR1 is MDHEN and CDR2 SYDVKM.

The chain is built from TRBV9 and TRBJ1-1; 7 nucleotides agree with TRBD1. V lost 0 bases to trimming and J lost 2 bases; unmatched junction nucleotides: 4. The CDR3 sequence is 15 residues long. Looked up from germline, CDR1 is SGDLS and CDR2 is YYNGEE. In DNA form, the CDR3 reads TGTGCCAGCAGCGTAGCCCACAGGGGAAACACTGAAGCTTTCTTT. This gives the protein CASSVAHRGNTEAFF.

The gene calls are TRBV12-3 or TRBV12-4 and TRBJ1-2, with D uncertain. The V end was cut by 5 bases, the J end by 8 bases, with 12 bases between. The CDR3 has 12 residues. CDR3 residues: CASSRVSLGYTF. CDR3 sequence (DNA): TGTGCCAGCAGTAGGGTTTCGTTAGGCTACACCTTC.

This chain connects TRBV18 to TRBJ2-2, with D unresolved. Germline V gene data show CDR1 as KGHSH and CDR2 as LQKENI. Deletions cut 0 bases from V and 8 bases from J, with 13 bases between. The length of the CDR3 is 15 residues. CDR3 in DNA: TGTGCCAGCTCACCACCGGCGTCGGTGTCTGGGGAGCTGTTTTTT. Its protein product is CASSPPASVSGELFF.

The gene calls are TRBV9 and TRBJ2-7, with 7 bases lining up with TRBD1. The junction had 8 bases not matched to a gene; V was cut back by 3 bases and J by 2 bases. In germline, CDR1 is SGDLS, CDR2 YYNGEE. The CDR3 is 15 residues long. For the CDR3, the DNA is TGTGCCAGCAGCGCCACCGGGACAGAAACCTACGAGCAGTACTTC. It codes for CASSATGTETYEQYF.

The table lists this clone with a count of one. The rearrangement uses TRBV13 and TRBJ1-4, with D possibly TRBD1 on 5 matching bases. Germline CDR1 PRHDT, CDR2 FYEKMQ (reference sequence). Trimming cost V 7 bases and J 8 bases, with 11 bases left between them. CDR3 length: 12 amino acids. The CDR3 protein is CASTRVGEKLFF. The DNA of the CDR3 is TGTGCCAGCACCAGGGTTGGGGAAAAACTGTTTTTT.